This TCR beta chain is from a study of beta chain features in type 1 diabetes. Notes on the study in general: Any HLA type influence on TCRB rearrangement was left unresolved here. Since sequencing was performed on cDNA, cells with high TCR expression could be over-represented. Within each of all four CD4+ subsets, Type 1 diabetes patients had TCRB CDR3s that were moderately but significantly shorter.

Sorting based on CD45RO/CCR7/CD25/CD127/CD95/CD27 separated CD4+ naive, central memory, regulatory and stem cell-like memory cells. The sequenced template was cDNA made from the entire isolated RNA. Sequencing of naive, central memory and regulatory T cell samples gave an average of approximately 3.5 million reads. The method was immunoSEQ multiplex PCR; TCRdb's version includes in-frame clones alone and lacks a portion of them. The profile shows about 340,000 clones, around an eighth of them singletons. Turning to this clone: Its antigen is not known.

Trimming stripped 4 bases from V and 3 bases from J, with 9 bases between. The CDR3 is 13 residues long. CDR1 and CDR2 (germline): GTSNPN, SVGIG (reference sequence). This receptor was taken from a woman in her late teens or twenties with type 1 diabetes. Sequences were obtained from naive CD4+ T cells from blood. This chain joins TRBV30 and TRBJ2-2; D is ambiguous. CDR3 residues: CAWTQSYTGELFF. The CDR3 DNA sequence: TGTGCCTGGACGCAGTCCTACACCGGGGAGCTGTTTTTT.